These 8 T cell receptor beta chains were all obtained from the same sample, sequenced in a study of cytomegalovirus exposure and HLA in healthy donors. Both 60 Vbeta primers and 13 Jbeta primers went into the PCR. Here immunoSEQ multiplex PCR was the method, and the copy in TCRdb shows in-frame clones only, minus some. The table includes under 250,000 clones, 80% to 85% detected once. Input material: PBMCs. The receptors here all came from a woman between 40 and 55 years old in good health and CMV-seronegative.

Only a few counts were recorded for this clone. The chain has TRBV11-2 and TRBJ1-2; 8 nucleotides align to TRBD1. J lost 2 bases, V lost 5 bases, and 7 bases had no gene match. The germline gives CDR1 SGHAT, CDR2 FQNNGV. CDR3 size: 15 residues. The CDR3 sequence is CASSPSAGGNYGYTF. The DNA for the CDR3 is TGTGCCAGCAGCCCTAGTGCAGGGGGCAACTATGGCTACACCTTC.

V and J are TRBV6-1 and TRBJ2-7; TRBD1 agrees at 11 bases. Trimming cost V 7 bases and J 3 bases; bases outside gene matches: 8. The germline gives CDR1 MNHNS, CDR2 SASEGT. The CDR3 sequence is 15 residues long. CDR3 sequence: CASTLPGQGVYEQYF. CDR3 sequence (DNA): TGTGCCAGCACCCTTCCGGGACAGGGGGTCTACGAGCAGTACTTC.

The chain joins TRBV15 to TRBJ2-7; 14 bases line up with TRBD2. The CDR3 covers 16 residues. Germline V gene lookup returns CDR1 LNHNV and CDR2 YYDKDF (reference sequence). After removal of 2 bases from V and 7 bases from J, the junction contained 7 bases not matched to a gene. The CDR3 is CATSRSRTSGRLEQYF. The CDR3 DNA sequence: TGTGCCACCAGCAGATCGCGGACTAGCGGGAGGTTAGAGCAGTACTTC.

In this sample, this clone turned up a few times. The V gene is TRBV6-1, the J gene TRBJ2-7, with TRBD2 matching over 9 bases. Unmatched junction bases numbered 10, after V lost 4 bases and J lost 6 bases. Germline CDR1 MNHNS, CDR2 SASEGT. The length of the CDR3 is 15 residues. For the CDR3, the DNA is TGTGCCAGCAGTGGTGGCGGCGGGAGGGGACCCGAGCAGTACTTC. Protein product: CASSGGGGRGPEQYF.

The chain uses TRBV19 and TRBJ2-6; 10 bases match TRBD1. The CDR3 consists of 18 residues. The V and J ends lost 6 bases and 0 bases, in that order; junction bases with no gene match: 8. Per the germline V gene, CDR1 is LNHDA and CDR2 is SQIVND (reference sequence). The CDR3 here is CASSLGTGVLSGANVLTF. As DNA, the CDR3 is TGTGCCAGTAGCCTCGGGACAGGGGTCCTCTCTGGGGCCAACGTCCTGACTTTC. Full variable domain (rest looked up from reference TRBV19 and TRBJ2-6): DGGITQSPKYLFRKEGQNVTLSCEQNLNHDAMYWYRQDPGQGLRLIYYSQIVNDFQKGDIAEGYSVSREKKESFPLTVTSAQKNPTAFYLCASSLGTGVLSGANVLTFGAGSRLTVL.

This chain uses TRBV11-2 with TRBJ2-5; D is ambiguous. CDR3 length: 11 amino acids. Germline CDR1 is SGHAT and CDR2 is FQNNGV. V lost 3 bases to trimming and J lost 5 bases, with 4 bases between them. CDR3: CASSFMETQYF. The CDR3, as DNA: TGTGCCAGCAGCTTTATGGAGACCCAGTACTTC.

This rearrangement joins TRBV14 to TRBJ2-3; 9 bases are a match to TRBD1. The CDR3 consists of 16 residues. V dropped 2 bases and J dropped 2; count of bases not matched to a gene: 5. Germline V gene sequence: CDR1 SGHDN, CDR2 FVKESK. The CDR3: CASSQWGQGPTDTQYF. CDR3 nucleotide sequence: TGTGCCAGCAGCCAATGGGGACAGGGCCCCACAGATACGCAGTATTTT.

The CDR3: CAWTQGYEQYF. CDR3 nucleotides: TGTGCCTGGACACAGGGCTACGAGCAGTACTTC. The rearrangement links TRBV30 to TRBJ2-7; D possibly corresponds to TRBD1 (6 bases). CDR1 is GTSNPN and CDR2 is SVGIG in the germline V gene (reference sequence). CDR3 length: 11 amino acids. V was trimmed by 4 bases and J by 3 bases, leaving 7 bases between them. The full variable domain, rest sourced from reference TRBV30 and TRBJ2-7, is SQTIHQWPATLVQPVGSPLSLECTVEGTSNPNLYWYRQAAGRGLQLLFYSVGIGQISSEVPQNLSASRPQDRQFILSSKKLLLSDSGFYLCAWTQGYEQYFGPGTRLTVT.